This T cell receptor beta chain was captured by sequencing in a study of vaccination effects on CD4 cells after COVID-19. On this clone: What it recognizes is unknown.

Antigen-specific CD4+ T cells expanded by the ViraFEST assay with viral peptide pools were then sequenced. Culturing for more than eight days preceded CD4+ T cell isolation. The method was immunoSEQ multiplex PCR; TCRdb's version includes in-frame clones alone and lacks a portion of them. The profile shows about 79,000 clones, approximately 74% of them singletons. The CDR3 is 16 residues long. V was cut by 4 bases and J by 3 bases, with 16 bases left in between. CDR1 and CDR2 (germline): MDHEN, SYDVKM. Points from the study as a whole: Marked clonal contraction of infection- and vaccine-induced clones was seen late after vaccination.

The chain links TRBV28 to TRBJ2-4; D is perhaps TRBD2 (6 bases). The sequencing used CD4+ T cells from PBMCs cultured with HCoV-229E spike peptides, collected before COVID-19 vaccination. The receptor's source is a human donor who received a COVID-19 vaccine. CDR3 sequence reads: CASSSLTAGRKNIQYF. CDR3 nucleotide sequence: TGTGCCAGCAGTTCACTCACCGCGGGGCGCAAAAACATTCAGTACTTC.